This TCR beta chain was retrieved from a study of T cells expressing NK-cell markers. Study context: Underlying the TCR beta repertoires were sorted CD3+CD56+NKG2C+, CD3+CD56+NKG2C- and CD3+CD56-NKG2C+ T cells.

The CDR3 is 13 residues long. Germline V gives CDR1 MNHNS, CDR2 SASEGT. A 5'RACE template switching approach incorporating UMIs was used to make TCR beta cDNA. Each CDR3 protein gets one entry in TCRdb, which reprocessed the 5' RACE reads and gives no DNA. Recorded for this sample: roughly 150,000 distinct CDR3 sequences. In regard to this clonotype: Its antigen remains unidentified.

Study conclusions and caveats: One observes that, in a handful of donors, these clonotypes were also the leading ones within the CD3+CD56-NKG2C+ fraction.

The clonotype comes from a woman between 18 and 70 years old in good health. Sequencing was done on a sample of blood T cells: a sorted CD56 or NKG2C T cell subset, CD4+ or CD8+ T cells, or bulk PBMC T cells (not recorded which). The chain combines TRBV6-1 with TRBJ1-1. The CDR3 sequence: CASKRTVNTEAFF.